This record looks at one T cell receptor (beta chain) sequence and its context. Symptom resolution, clearance, or two negative PCRs marked donors in Cohort 3 as recovered. The data stem from a study of blood T cell repertoires in COVID-19. Looking at the study overall: Collection of acute and convalescent COVID-19 samples took place in the United States, Italy and Spain. In each case, the material was cDNA or gDNA derived from T cells, B-cell-depleted T cells, or PBMCs.

Methods used by the authors: Amplification with reference gene primers provided the estimates of nucleated cell counts. Profiling relied on immunoSEQ multiplex PCR, and the TCRdb table lists in-frame clones only, not all of them. V and J calls and clone size come straight from that table; D and trimming were deduced from the DNA. This sample has over 200,000 clones, with 85% to 90% found just once. The sample comprised PBMCs or T cells enriched from blood (not recorded which). The origin of this receptor is a man younger than 35 who had recovered from COVID-19.

CDR3 sequence reads: CASSPAGGTDTQYF. Written as DNA, the CDR3 is TGTGCCAGCAGTCCCGCAGGGGGCACAGATACGCAGTATTTT. V is TRBV6-5 and J is TRBJ2-3; a possible D gene is TRBD1 (6 bases). CDR1 and CDR2 (germline): MNHEY, SVGAGI. The CDR3 totals 14 residues. Trimming took 5 bases from V and 1 from J, leaving 10 bases between them.